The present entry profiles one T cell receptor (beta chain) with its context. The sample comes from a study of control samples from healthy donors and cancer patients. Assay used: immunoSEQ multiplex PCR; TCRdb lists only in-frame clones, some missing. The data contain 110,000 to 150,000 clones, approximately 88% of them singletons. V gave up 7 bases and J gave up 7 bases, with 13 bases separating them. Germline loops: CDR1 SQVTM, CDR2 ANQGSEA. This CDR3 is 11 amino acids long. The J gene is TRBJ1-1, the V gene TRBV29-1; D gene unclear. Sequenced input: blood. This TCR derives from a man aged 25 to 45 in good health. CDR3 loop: CSGEGEGEAFF. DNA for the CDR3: TGCAGCGGAGAGGGAGAAGGTGAAGCTTTCTTT. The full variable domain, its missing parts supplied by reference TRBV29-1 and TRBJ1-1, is SAVISQKPSRDICQRGTSLTIQCQVDSQVTMMFWYRQQPGQSLTLIATANQGSEATYESGFVIDKFPISRPNLTFSTLTVSNMSPEDSSIYLCSGEGEGEAFFGQGTRLTVV.